This TCR beta chain was captured in a study of regulatory T cells in long-lasting Graves disease. Investigators prepared the TCR beta libraries by applying iRepertoire HTBI primers and Arm-PCR of CDR3 regions. TCRdb used MiXCR to reprocess the multiplex PCR reads, holding one entry per CDR3 protein. The sample has about 400,000 distinct CDR3 sequences, around 21% seen once; the top ten hold around 20%. Time point reported: persistent/refractory GD, antithyroid drugs over 5 years with positive TRAb. PBMCs provided the RNA from which the TCR library was made. This CDR3 has 13 residues. CDR1 is SGHDN, CDR2 FVKESK, per germline. Trimming stripped 0 bases from V and 5 bases from J, with 4 bases between.

The starting material was peripheral blood mononuclear cells (PBMCs), obtained when the disease was refractory, from a patient treated with antithyroid drugs. V gene TRBV14 combines with J gene TRBJ2-2, with unresolved D. The receptor was isolated from a female donor with Graves disease. The CDR3 DNA is TGTGCCAGCAGCCAAGACCAGACCGGGGAGCTGTTTTTT. Its translation: CASSQDQTGELFF.